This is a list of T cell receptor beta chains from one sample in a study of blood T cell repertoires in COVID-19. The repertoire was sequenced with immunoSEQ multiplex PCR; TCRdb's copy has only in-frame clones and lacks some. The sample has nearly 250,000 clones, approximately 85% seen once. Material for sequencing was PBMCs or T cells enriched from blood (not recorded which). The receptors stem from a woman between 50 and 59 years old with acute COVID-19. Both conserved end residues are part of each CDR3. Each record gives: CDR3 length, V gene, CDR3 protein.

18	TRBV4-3	CASSQAMDRVLNTGELFF
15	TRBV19	CASSIGQGRSYEQYF
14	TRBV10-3	CAISEPPAGDTQYF
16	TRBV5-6	CASSHRLVRGTDTQYF
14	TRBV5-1	CASSLKGTGVGYTF
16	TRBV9	CASSPSAGELTGELFF
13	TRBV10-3	CAISESGGEKLFF
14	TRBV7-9	CASSPRQGNYGYTF
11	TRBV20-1	CSALKYNEQFF
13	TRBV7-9	CASSLGQNQPQHF
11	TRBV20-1	CSARDMRVNTF
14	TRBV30	CAWTDWNRRETQYF
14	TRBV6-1	CASSENQGVDGYTF
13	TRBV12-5	CATRGPWNEKLFF
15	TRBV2	CASRVSEEANEKLFF
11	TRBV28	CASSVDTGYTF
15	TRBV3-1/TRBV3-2	CASSQYRAQGNTIYF
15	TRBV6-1	CASSEALGGGYGYTF
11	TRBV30	CAWSGRTEAFF
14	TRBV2	CASNDRDRGGELFF
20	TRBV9	CASSVEGIVGVGDRGTEAFF
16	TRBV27	CASSLSRGGGNYGYTF